The clone carrying this T cell receptor (beta chain) was seen more than once but under ten times. In the source study's methods: Reference gene primers were amplified, and this amplification served to estimate nucleated cell counts. TCRdb keeps only in-frame clones here, not all; method: immunoSEQ multiplex PCR. V, J and clone size derive from that table, while D and trimming were established from the DNA sequence. The repertoire holds fewer than 250,000 clones, with roughly four fifths as singletons. These data originate in a study of blood T cell repertoires in COVID-19. Study overall: The United States, Italy and Spain were the sources of the acute and convalescent COVID-19 samples. T cells, B-cell-depleted T cells, or PBMCs provided the cDNA or gDNA that served as material.

Germline CDR1 is MDHEN and CDR2 is SYDVKM. V dropped 1 base and J dropped 10; count of bases not matched to a gene: 6. This CDR3 spans 15 amino acids. Sample: peripheral blood. The TCR originated in a woman aged 45-65 years with acute or convalescent COVID-19. The rearrangement uses TRBV28 and TRBJ1-4; 10 positions agree with TRBD1. CDR3 residues: CASSLSRQGARKLFF. CDR3 nucleotides: TGTGCCAGCAGTTTATCCCGACAGGGGGCACGAAAACTGTTTTTT.